This TCR beta chain came from a study of patients and donors after allogeneic stem cell transplantation. A single record per CDR3 protein comes from TCRdb applying MiXCR to the RT-PCR reads. In the table there are over 150,000 distinct CDR3 sequences, roughly 30% of which are singletons. The CDR3 has 14 residues. V lost 0 bases to trimming and J lost 13 bases, with 16 bases between them. The germline gives CDR1 MNHEY, CDR2 SVGAGI. Sequenced: blood, either unsorted or a sorted T cell fraction (not recorded which). V is TRBV6-5 and J is TRBJ1-3, with TRBD1 as a possible D gene (5 bases). The TCR was taken from a human donor who was either an allogeneic HSCT recipient or a stem cell or donor lymphocyte infusion donor (not recorded which). It is not recorded whose cells these are; they may come from a transplant donor. The CDR3 here is CASSYSEGVGAIYF. CDR3 nucleotide sequence: TGTGCCAGCAGTTACTCTGAAGGGGTGGGCGCAATATATTTT.